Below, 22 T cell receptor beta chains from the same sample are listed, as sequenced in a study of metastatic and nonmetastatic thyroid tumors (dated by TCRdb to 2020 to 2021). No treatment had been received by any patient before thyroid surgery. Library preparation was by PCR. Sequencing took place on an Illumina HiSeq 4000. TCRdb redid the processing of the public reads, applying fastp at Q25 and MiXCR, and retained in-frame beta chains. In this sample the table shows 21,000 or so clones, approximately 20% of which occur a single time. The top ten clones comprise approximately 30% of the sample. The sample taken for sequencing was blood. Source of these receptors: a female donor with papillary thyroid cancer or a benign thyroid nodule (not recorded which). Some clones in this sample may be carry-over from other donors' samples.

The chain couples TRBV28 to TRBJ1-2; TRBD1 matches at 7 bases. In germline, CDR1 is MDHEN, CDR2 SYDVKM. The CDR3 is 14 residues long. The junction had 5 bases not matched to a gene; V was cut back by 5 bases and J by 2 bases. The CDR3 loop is CASSDRAKNYGYTF. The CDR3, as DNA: TGTGCCAGCAGTGACAGGGCAAAAAACTATGGCTACACCTTC.

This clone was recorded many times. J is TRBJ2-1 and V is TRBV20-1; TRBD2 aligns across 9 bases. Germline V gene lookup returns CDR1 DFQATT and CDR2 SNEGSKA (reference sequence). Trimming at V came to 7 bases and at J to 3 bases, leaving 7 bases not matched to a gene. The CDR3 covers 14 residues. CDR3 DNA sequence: TGCAGTGTCCGGGGCGGGAGGGACTACAATGAGCAGTTCTTC. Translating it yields CSVRGGRDYNEQFF.

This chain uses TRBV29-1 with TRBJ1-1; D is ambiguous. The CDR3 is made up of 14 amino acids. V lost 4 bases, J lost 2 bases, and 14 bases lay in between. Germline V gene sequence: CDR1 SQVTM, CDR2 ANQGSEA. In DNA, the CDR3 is TGCAGCGTTGGGTTCGAAGTAAGCAACACTGAAGCTTTCTTT. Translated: CSVGFEVSNTEAFF.

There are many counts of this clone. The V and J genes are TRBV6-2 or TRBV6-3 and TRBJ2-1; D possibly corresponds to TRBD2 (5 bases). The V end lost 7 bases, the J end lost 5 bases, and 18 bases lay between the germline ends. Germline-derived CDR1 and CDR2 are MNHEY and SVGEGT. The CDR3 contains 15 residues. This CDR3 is CASTEDMDSNNEQFF. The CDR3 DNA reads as TGTGCCAGCACCGAAGATATGGACTCGAACAATGAGCAGTTCTTC.

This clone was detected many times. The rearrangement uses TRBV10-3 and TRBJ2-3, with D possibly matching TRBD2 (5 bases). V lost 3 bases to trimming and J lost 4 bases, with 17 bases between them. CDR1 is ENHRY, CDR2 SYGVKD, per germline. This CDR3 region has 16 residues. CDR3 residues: CAISDPLDSGADTQYF. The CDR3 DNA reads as TGTGCCATCAGTGACCCGCTGGACTCAGGCGCAGATACGCAGTATTTT.

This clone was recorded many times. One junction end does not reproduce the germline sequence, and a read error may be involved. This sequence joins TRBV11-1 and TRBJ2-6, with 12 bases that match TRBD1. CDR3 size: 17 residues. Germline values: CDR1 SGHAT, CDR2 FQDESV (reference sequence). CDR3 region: CAGSGTGGVSGANVLTF. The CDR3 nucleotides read TGTGCCGGCAGCGGGACAGGGGGCGTCTCTGGGGCCAACGTCCTGACTTTC.

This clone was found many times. CDR3 sequence reads: CASSFEGHVSSGYTF. CDR3 bases: TGTGCCAGCAGCTTTGAGGGACACGTATCGAGTGGCTACACCTTC. The chain links TRBV7-8 to TRBJ1-2; D is perhaps TRBD1 (6 bases). The V and J ends lost 3 bases and 7 bases respectively, with 18 bases between them. The germline gives CDR1 SGHVS, CDR2 FQNEAQ. CDR3 length equals 15 residues.

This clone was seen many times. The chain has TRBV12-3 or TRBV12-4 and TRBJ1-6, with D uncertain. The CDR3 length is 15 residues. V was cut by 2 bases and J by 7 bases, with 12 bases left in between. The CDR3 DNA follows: TGTGCCAGCAGTTTATCGGCCGCGGGGAATTCACCCCTCCACTTT. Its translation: CASSLSAAGNSPLHF.

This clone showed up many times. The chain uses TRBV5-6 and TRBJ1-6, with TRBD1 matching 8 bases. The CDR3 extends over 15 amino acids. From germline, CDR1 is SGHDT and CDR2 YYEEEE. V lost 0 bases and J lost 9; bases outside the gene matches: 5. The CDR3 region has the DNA TGTGCCAGCAGCTTGGGACAGGGGTTAGGTTCACCCCTCCACTTT. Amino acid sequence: CASSLGQGLGSPLHF.

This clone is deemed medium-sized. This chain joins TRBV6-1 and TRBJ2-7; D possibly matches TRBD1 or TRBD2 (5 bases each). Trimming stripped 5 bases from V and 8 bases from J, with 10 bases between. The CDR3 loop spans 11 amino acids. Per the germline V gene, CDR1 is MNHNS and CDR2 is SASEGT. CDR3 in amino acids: CASSWSGQQYF. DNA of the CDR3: TGTGCCAGCAGTTGGTCGGGGCAGCAGTACTTC.

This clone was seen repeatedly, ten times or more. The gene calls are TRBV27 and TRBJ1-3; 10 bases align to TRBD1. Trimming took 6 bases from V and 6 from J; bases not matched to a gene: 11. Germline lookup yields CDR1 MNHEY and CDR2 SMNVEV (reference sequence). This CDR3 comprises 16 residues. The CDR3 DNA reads TGTGCCAGCAGCCGCGGCCGACAGGGGGCAGAAAACACCATATATTTT. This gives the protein CASSRGRQGAENTIYF.

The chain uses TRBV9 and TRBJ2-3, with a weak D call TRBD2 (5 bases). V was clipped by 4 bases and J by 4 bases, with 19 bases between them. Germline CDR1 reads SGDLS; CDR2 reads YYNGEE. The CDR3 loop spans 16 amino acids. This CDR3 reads CASSSVSWTVSDTQYF. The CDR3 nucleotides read TGTGCCAGCAGCAGCGTGAGCTGGACTGTCTCAGATACGCAGTATTTT.

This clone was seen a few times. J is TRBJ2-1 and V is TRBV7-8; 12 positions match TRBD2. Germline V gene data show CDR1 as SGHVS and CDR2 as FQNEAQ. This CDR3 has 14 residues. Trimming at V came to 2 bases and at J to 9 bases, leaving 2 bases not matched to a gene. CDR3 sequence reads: CASSLLAGGLEQFF. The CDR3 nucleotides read TGTGCCAGCAGCTTACTAGCGGGGGGGCTTGAGCAGTTCTTC. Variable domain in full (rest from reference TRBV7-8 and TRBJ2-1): GAGVSQSPRYKVAKRGQDVALRCDPISGHVSLFWYQQALGQGPEFLTYFQNEAQLDKSGLPSDRFFAERPEGSVSTLKIQRTQQEDSAVYLCASSLLAGGLEQFFGPGTRLTVL.

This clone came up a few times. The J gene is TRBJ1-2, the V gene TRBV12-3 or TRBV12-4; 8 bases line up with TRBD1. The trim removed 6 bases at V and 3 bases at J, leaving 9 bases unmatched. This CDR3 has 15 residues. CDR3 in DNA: TGTGCCAGCAGCCTAGGGGACAGGCCTCACTATGGCTACACCTTC. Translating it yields CASSLGDRPHYGYTF.

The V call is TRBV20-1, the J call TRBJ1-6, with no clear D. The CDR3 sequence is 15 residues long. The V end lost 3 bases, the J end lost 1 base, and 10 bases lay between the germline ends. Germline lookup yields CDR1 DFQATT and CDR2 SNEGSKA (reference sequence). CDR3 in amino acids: CSARSRESYNSPLHF. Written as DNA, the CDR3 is TGCAGTGCTAGGTCCCGGGAGTCCTATAATTCACCCCTCCACTTT.

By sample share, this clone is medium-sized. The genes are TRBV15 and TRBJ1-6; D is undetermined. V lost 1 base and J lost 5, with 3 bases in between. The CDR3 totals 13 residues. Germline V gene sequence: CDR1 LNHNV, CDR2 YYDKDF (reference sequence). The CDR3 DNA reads TGTGCCACCAGCAGAGGGGATAATTCACCCCTCCACTTT. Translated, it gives CATSRGDNSPLHF. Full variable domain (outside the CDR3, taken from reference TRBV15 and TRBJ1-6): DAMVIQNPRYQVTQFGKPVTLSCSQTLNHNVMYWYQQKSSQAPKLLFHYYDKDFNNEADTPDNFQSRRPNTSFCFLDIRSPGLGDTAMYLCATSRGDNSPLHFGNGTRLTVT.

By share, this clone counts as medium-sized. The CDR3 DNA sequence: TGTGCCACCAGTGACCCCAGGCAGGGGAATGACGAGCAGTACTTC. It codes for CATSDPRQGNDEQYF. This chain connects TRBV24-1 to TRBJ2-7; possibly TRBD1 for D (6 bases). V was shortened by 4 bases and J by 5 bases, with 17 bases between the two germline ends. Per germline, CDR1 KGHDR and CDR2 SFDVKD. The CDR3 is 15 amino acids.

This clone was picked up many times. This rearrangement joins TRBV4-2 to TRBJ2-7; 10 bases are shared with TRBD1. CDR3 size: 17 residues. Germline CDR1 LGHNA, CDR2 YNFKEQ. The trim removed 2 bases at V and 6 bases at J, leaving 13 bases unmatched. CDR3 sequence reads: CASSQSPQVGTGAEQYF. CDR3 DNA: TGTGCCAGCAGCCAATCGCCCCAGGTCGGGACAGGGGCCGAGCAGTACTTC.

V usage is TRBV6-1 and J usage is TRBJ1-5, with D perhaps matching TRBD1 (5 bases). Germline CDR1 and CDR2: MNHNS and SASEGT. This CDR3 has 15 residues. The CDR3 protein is CATPGVGRSNQPQHF. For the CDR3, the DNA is TGTGCAACACCGGGGGTGGGAAGGTCAAATCAGCCCCAGCATTTT.

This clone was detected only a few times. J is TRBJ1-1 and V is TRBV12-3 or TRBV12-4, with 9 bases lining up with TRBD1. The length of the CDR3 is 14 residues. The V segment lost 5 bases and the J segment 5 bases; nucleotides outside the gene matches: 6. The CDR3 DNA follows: TGTGCCAGCAGTGCCCGGACAGGGGTTACTGAAGCTTTCTTT. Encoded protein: CASSARTGVTEAFF.

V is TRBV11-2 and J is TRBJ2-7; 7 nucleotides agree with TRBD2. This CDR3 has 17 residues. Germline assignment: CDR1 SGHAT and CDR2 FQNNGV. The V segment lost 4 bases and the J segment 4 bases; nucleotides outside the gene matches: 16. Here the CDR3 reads CASSYRRGGPSGYEQYF. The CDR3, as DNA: TGTGCCAGCAGCTACCGAAGGGGAGGGCCTAGTGGGTACGAGCAGTACTTC. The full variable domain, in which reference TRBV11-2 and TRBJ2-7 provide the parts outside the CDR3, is EAGVAQSPRYKIIEKRQSVAFWCNPISGHATLYWYQQILGQGPKLLIQFQNNGVVDDSQLPKDRFSAERLKGVDSTLKIQPAKLEDSAVYLCASSYRRGGPSGYEQYFGPGTRLTVT.

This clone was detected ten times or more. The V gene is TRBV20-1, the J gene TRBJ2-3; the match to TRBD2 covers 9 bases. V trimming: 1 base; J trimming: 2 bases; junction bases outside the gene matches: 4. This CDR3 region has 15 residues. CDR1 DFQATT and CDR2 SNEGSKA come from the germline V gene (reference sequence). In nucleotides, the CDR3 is TGCAGTGCTAGAGTCGCTAGCGGGATCACAGATACGCAGTATTTT. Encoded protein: CSARVASGITDTQYF.